A single sample gave rise to the 4 T cell receptor beta chains below, sequenced in a study of glioma-infiltrating T cells after dendritic cell vaccination. The assay was immunoSEQ multiplex PCR, and TCRdb's table has in-frame clones only and misses some. The sample consists of some 99,000 clones, 80% of them appearing once. As for time point: after dendritic cell vaccination, including at tumor progression/relapse. Source: blood, taken after dendritic cell vaccination. These TCRs come from a human donor with glioblastoma.

The gene calls are TRBV5-1 and TRBJ1-1, with D maybe TRBD1 (5 bases). The CDR3 is 14 amino acids. Germline assignment: CDR1 SGHRS and CDR2 YFSETQ. Trimming removed 0 bases from V and 1 base from J, with 7 bases in between. CDR3 region: CASSLEQANTEAFF. CDR3 bases: TGCGCCAGCAGCTTGGAACAGGCGAACACTGAAGCTTTCTTT.

The V gene is TRBV9, the J gene TRBJ2-3, with 8 bases lining up with TRBD2. This CDR3 has 18 amino acids. The V gene's germline CDR1 is SGDLS and CDR2 YYNGEE. V lost 0 bases, J lost 5 bases, and 14 bases stayed unmatched. For the CDR3, the DNA is TGTGCCAGCAGCGTAGCCGGTTTCGGCGGGGGGAGTGGAGATACGCAGTATTTT. Amino acid sequence: CASSVAGFGGGSGDTQYF.

The J gene is TRBJ2-1, the V gene TRBV19; 9 bases are a match to TRBD1. The CDR3 is 14 amino acids. Per the germline V gene, CDR1 is LNHDA and CDR2 is SQIVND (reference sequence). The ends lost 9 bases at V and 5 bases at J; junction bases unmatched: 8. The CDR3 loop reads CASNRDRVNNEQFF. In DNA form, the CDR3 reads TGTGCCAGCAACCGGGACAGGGTAAACAATGAGCAGTTCTTC. Looking up the rest from reference TRBV19 and TRBJ2-1 gives the full variable domain: DGGITQSPKYLFRKEGQNVTLSCEQNLNHDAMYWYRQDPGQGLRLIYYSQIVNDFQKGDIAEGYSVSREKKESFPLTVTSAQKNPTAFYLCASNRDRVNNEQFFGPGTRLTVL.

This clone showed up just once. The chain has TRBV18 and TRBJ1-2; a weak D match, TRBD1 (5 bases). Per the germline V gene, CDR1 is KGHSH and CDR2 is LQKENI. This CDR3 comprises 15 residues. Trimming removed 4 bases from V and 8 bases from J, with 20 bases in between. In DNA, the CDR3 is TGTGCCAGCTCACTTTCCGAACAGGCCGCGGGAGGCTACACCTTC. Translating it yields CASSLSEQAAGGYTF.